The 28 T cell receptor beta chains below were found in one sample sequenced in a study of blood T cell repertoires in COVID-19. Method: immunoSEQ multiplex PCR; TCRdb's copy keeps in-frame clones and lacks some. The data contain roughly 300,000 clones, about nine tenths of them seen just once; the ten biggest clones take up around 4%. Source material: PBMCs or T cells enriched from blood (not recorded which). The receptor source for this set is a man aged 30 to 39 who had recovered from COVID-19.

The CDR3 DNA reads TGTGCCAGCAGCTTGGTCGAGGGGGCCGATACGCAGTATTTT. As protein: CASSLVEGADTQYF. The chain couples TRBV5-4 to TRBJ2-3; TRBD1 matches at 7 bases. Trimming removed 0 bases from V and 6 bases from J; junction bases left unmatched: 4. The CDR3 has 14 residues. Germline V gene sequence: CDR1 SGHNT, CDR2 YYREEE (reference sequence). The whole variable domain, filled in from reference TRBV5-4 and TRBJ2-3, reads ETGVTQSPTHLIKTRGQQVTLRCSSQSGHNTVSWYQQALGQGPQFIFQYYREEENGRGNFPPRFSGLQFPNYSSELNVNALELDDSALYLCASSLVEGADTQYFGPGTRLTVL.

The chain combines TRBV7-2 with TRBJ2-3; 12 positions match TRBD2. The germline V gene has CDR1 SGHTA and CDR2 FQGNSA. This CDR3 comprises 15 residues. V gave up 4 bases and J gave up 6 bases; unmatched junction bases: 5. The CDR3 DNA reads TGTGCCAGCAGCTACAGACTAGCGGGAGATGATACGCAGTATTTT. This gives the protein CASSYRLAGDDTQYF.

The chain couples TRBV6-1 to TRBJ2-5; D unclear. This CDR3 is 12 amino acids long. Germline CDR1 MNHNS, CDR2 SASEGT. Deletions cut 0 bases from V and 5 bases from J, with 4 bases between. The CDR3 sequence: CASSEARETQYF. Written as DNA, the CDR3 is TGTGCCAGCAGTGAAGCCCGGGAGACCCAGTACTTC.

This rearrangement joins TRBV9 to TRBJ2-2; possibly TRBD1 for D (6 bases). V was pared by 3 bases and J by 6 bases, with 18 bases between. This CDR3 is 16 amino acids long. Germline CDR1 SGDLS, CDR2 YYNGEE. DNA of the CDR3: TGTGCCAGCAGCGCGTACCGGGACACCCCGGCCGGGGAGCTGTTTTTT. This gives the protein CASSAYRDTPAGELFF.

J is TRBJ2-1 and V is TRBV11-3, with TRBD2 matching over 11 bases. The CDR3 has 16 residues. The trim removed 5 bases at V and 9 bases at J, leaving 12 bases unmatched. Germline CDR1 SGHNT, CDR2 YENEEA. The CDR3 region has the DNA TGTGCCAGCAGCCCTCCCCTAGCGGGAGGCCGGGGTGAGCAGTTCTTC. Its translation: CASSPPLAGGRGEQFF. Full variable domain (rest looked up from reference TRBV11-3 and TRBJ2-1): EAGVVQSPRYKIIEKKQPVAFWCNPISGHNTLYWYLQNLGQGPELLIRYENEEAVDDSQLPKDRFSAERLKGVDSTLKIQPAELGDSAVYLCASSPPLAGGRGEQFFGPGTRLTVL.

The rearrangement joins TRBV7-2 to TRBJ2-7, with TRBD2 matching over 11 bases. After removal of 0 bases from V and 5 bases from J, the junction contained 6 bases not matched to a gene. Germline values: CDR1 SGHTA, CDR2 FQGNSA. The CDR3 spans 16 residues. The CDR3 here is CASSLALAGGTDEQYF. CDR3 coding DNA: TGTGCCAGCAGCTTAGCTCTAGCGGGAGGCACCGACGAGCAGTACTTC. Variable domain in full (rest from reference TRBV7-2 and TRBJ2-7): GAGVSQSPSNKVTEKGKDVELRCDPISGHTALYWYRQSLGQGLEFLIYFQGNSAPDKSGLPSDRFSAERTGGSVSTLTIQRTQQEDSAVYLCASSLALAGGTDEQYFGPGTRLTVT.

This clone was observed once. The CDR3 region is CASSNPSGRADNTGELFF. CDR3 nucleotides: TGTGCCAGCAGCAATCCTAGCGGGAGGGCCGATAACACCGGGGAGCTGTTTTTT. V is TRBV21-1 and J is TRBJ2-2; no check of the table's D call, TRBD2, against the DNA was made. TRBV21-1 is a documented pseudogene. The CDR3 consists of 18 residues.

The chain has TRBV18 and TRBJ1-3; 10 bases agree with TRBD1. CDR1 KGHSH and CDR2 LQKENI come from the germline V gene. The J segment lost 0 bases and the V segment lost 6 bases, leaving 5 bases of the junction unmatched. CDR3 size: 16 residues. The CDR3 DNA follows: TGTGCCAGCTCGAAGGGGACAGGGGTCTCTGGAAACACCATATATTTT. This encodes CASSKGTGVSGNTIYF.

V is TRBV19 and J is TRBJ1-3, with 7 positions matching TRBD1. The CDR3 has 15 residues. CDR1 LNHDA and CDR2 SQIVND come from the germline V gene (reference sequence). V dropped 6 bases and J dropped 0; count of bases not matched to a gene: 5. The CDR3: CASSQDRSSGNTIYF. CDR3 DNA sequence: TGTGCCAGTAGCCAGGACAGGAGCTCTGGAAACACCATATATTTT.

This clone was observed a handful of times. The V gene is TRBV10-2, the J gene TRBJ1-1, with TRBD1 identical over 8 bases. Trimming cost V 10 bases and J 4 bases; bases outside gene matches: 14. Germline loops: CDR1 WSHSY, CDR2 SAAADI. This CDR3 has 15 residues. The CDR3 sequence: CATNGARGPGTEAFF. In DNA form, the CDR3 reads TGCGCCACCAACGGGGCCAGGGGGCCGGGCACTGAAGCTTTCTTT.

This clone turned up a few times. This rearrangement joins TRBV16 to TRBJ2-3; D gene ambiguous. V was pared by 6 bases and J by 0 bases, with 13 bases between. Germline V gene data show CDR1 as KGHSY and CDR2 as FQNENV. The CDR3 runs 15 residues. This CDR3 is CASRPTSTSTDTQYF. CDR3 in DNA: TGTGCCAGCAGACCGACTTCGACTAGCACAGATACGCAGTATTTT.

This clone has more than one count but fewer than ten. The sample has other DNA sequences that encode this CDR3 too. The V and J genes are TRBV5-1 and TRBJ1-4; D remains ambiguous. The V gene lost 3 bases and the J gene lost 4 bases, with 10 bases spanning the gap. Looked up from germline, CDR1 is SGHRS and CDR2 is YFSETQ. CDR3 size: 14 residues. The CDR3 DNA sequence: TGCGCCAGCAGCTCGGGCGGGGATAATGAAAAACTGTTTTTT. Translated: CASSSGGDNEKLFF.

The J gene is TRBJ1-4, the V gene TRBV30, with 8 bases lining up with TRBD1. There are 13 residues in the CDR3. J lost 7 bases, V lost 1 base, and 2 bases had no gene match. The germline CDR1 and CDR2 sequences are GTSNPN and SVGIG (reference sequence). The CDR3 DNA follows: TGTGCCTGGAGTGCTGACAGGGGTGAAAAACTGTTTTTT. Translated, it gives CAWSADRGEKLFF.

This clone was found a few times. CDR3 region: CASSSSGGPQHF. The CDR3 bases are TGTGCCAGCAGCTCTTCGGGGGGGCCCCAGCATTTT. The chain couples TRBV3-1 (or the pseudogene TRBV3-2) to TRBJ1-5; weak D call: TRBD1 (5 bases). Germline V gene sequence: CDR1 LGHDT, CDR2 YNNKEL (reference sequence). Trimming took 5 bases from V and 9 from J, leaving 11 bases between them. There are 12 residues in the CDR3.

The chain uses TRBV11-2 and TRBJ1-4; perhaps TRBD1 as D (5 bases). This CDR3 is 16 amino acids long. V was trimmed by 2 bases and J by 0 bases, leaving 10 bases between them. Germline lookup yields CDR1 SGHAT and CDR2 FQNNGV. The CDR3 sequence is CASSLRGDSTNEKLFF. The DNA of the CDR3 is TGTGCCAGCAGCTTAAGGGGCGATTCAACTAATGAAAAACTGTTTTTT.

In this sample, this clone turned up once. V usage is TRBV5-6 and J usage is TRBJ1-1, with 7 bases matching TRBD1. The CDR3 contains 15 residues. V lost 4 bases and J lost 0; bases outside the gene matches: 6. Looked up from germline, CDR1 is SGHDT and CDR2 is YYEEEE. This chain's CDR3 is CASSLPGQMNTEAFF. The DNA of the CDR3 is TGTGCCAGCAGCCTACCGGGACAGATGAACACTGAAGCTTTCTTT.

V gene TRBV13 combines with J gene TRBJ2-7; TRBD1 aligns across 8 bases. V dropped 1 base and J dropped 3; count of bases not matched to a gene: 17. Germline V gives CDR1 PRHDT, CDR2 FYEKMQ (reference sequence). CDR3 length: 19 residues. CDR3 loop: CASSLVSDRGLPYDYEQYF. For the CDR3, the DNA is TGTGCCAGCAGCTTAGTATCCGACAGGGGCCTTCCTTACGACTACGAGCAGTACTTC.

V is TRBV4-2 and J is TRBJ1-1, with 10 bases lining up with TRBD1. V gave up 4 bases and J gave up 5 bases; unmatched junction bases: 7. Germline assignment: CDR1 LGHNA and CDR2 YNFKEQ. The CDR3 contains 15 residues. CDR3 amino acids: CASSPRTGGGTEAFF. The CDR3 DNA reads as TGTGCCAGCAGCCCGAGGACAGGGGGTGGGACTGAAGCTTTCTTT.

The chain couples TRBV18 to TRBJ2-7; possibly TRBD1 for D (5 bases). This CDR3 has 16 residues. V lost 2 bases and J 3 bases, leaving 17 bases between the germline ends. CDR1 is KGHSH and CDR2 is LQKENI in the germline V gene. Written as DNA, the CDR3 is TGTGCCAGCTCACCATACCTCGGCAGGGTAAACTACGAGCAGTACTTC. This codes for CASSPYLGRVNYEQYF. The variable domain in full, with the rest retrieved from reference TRBV18 and TRBJ2-7, is NAGVMQNPRHLVRRRGQEARLRCSPMKGHSHVYWYRQLPEEGLKFMVYLQKENIIDESGMPKERFSAEFPKEGPSILRIQQVVRGDSAAYFCASSPYLGRVNYEQYFGPGTRLTVT.

This rearrangement joins TRBV4-1 to TRBJ2-7; TRBD2 agrees at 8 bases. The CDR3 runs to 16 residues. Germline-derived CDR1 and CDR2 are MGHRA and YSYEKL. Trimming at V came to 2 bases and at J to 1 base, leaving 7 bases not matched to a gene. CDR3 protein: CASSQLAGPGSYEQYF. The CDR3 DNA follows: TGCGCCAGCAGCCAACTAGCGGGTCCCGGTTCCTACGAGCAGTACTTC.

V gene TRBV11-3 combines with J gene TRBJ2-7; the match to TRBD1 covers 9 bases. After removal of 5 bases from V and 11 bases from J, the junction contained 10 bases not matched to a gene. CDR3 length: 13 residues. CDR1 is SGHNT and CDR2 is YENEEA in the germline V gene. Here the CDR3 reads CASSAIQGAVKYF. CDR3 in DNA: TGTGCCAGCAGCGCTATACAGGGGGCGGTTAAGTACTTC.

The chain links TRBV5-1 to TRBJ2-2, with 7 bases identical to TRBD1. The CDR3 length is 15 residues. The V gene's germline CDR1 is SGHRS and CDR2 YFSETQ. Unmatched junction bases numbered 6, after V lost 4 bases and J lost 3 bases. The CDR3 region has the DNA TGCGCCAGCAGCGCGCCGGGACAGTACACCGGGGAGCTGTTTTTT. Protein product: CASSAPGQYTGELFF.

A remark on this clone: Within the sample, other DNA sequences also encode this same CDR3. The gene calls are TRBV11-2 and TRBJ2-7; D ambiguous. CDR1 and CDR2 (germline): SGHAT, FQNNGV. This CDR3 has 13 amino acids. Trimming removed 1 base at V and 2 bases at J, with 6 bases between. CDR3 bases: TGTGCCAGCAGCTTAGCGAGGACCTACGAGCAGTACTTC. As protein: CASSLARTYEQYF.

The rearrangement uses TRBV5-8 and TRBJ2-7; TRBD1 matches 8 bases. After removal of 4 bases from V and 3 bases from J, the junction contained 3 bases not matched to a gene. Germline V gene data show CDR1 as SGHTS and CDR2 as YDEGEE. CDR3 length: 13 amino acids. CDR3 nucleotide sequence: TGTGCCAGCAGCACCGGACAGGGCTACGAGCAGTACTTC. This gives the protein CASSTGQGYEQYF.

There are a few counts of this clone. V usage is TRBV30 and J usage is TRBJ1-2; D is unclear. The V end was cut by 7 bases, the J end by 2 bases, with 17 bases between. CDR3 length equals 14 residues. Germline assignment: CDR1 GTSNPN and CDR2 SVGIG (reference sequence). CDR3 sequence (DNA): TGTGCCTCAGAGGGAGGGAGCGGGAACTATGGCTACACCTTC. Residues: CASEGGSGNYGYTF.

The CDR3 DNA is TGCGCCAGCAGCTTGTCCCCTGGGACAGCCCTCCGGGCCCTCCACTTT. Its protein product is CASSLSPGTALRALHF. The chain has TRBV5-1 and TRBJ1-6, with 7 positions matching TRBD1. The germline CDR1 and CDR2 sequences are SGHRS and YFSETQ. The junction had 15 bases not matched to a gene; V was cut back by 1 base and J by 14 bases. This CDR3 is 16 amino acids long.

CDR3 coding DNA: TGTGCCACCAGTGATGACGGGATTTACAATGAGCAGTTCTTC. Translating gives CATSDDGIYNEQFF. The gene calls are TRBV24-1 and TRBJ2-1, with D tentatively TRBD2 (5 bases). CDR1 and CDR2 from the germline V gene are KGHDR and SFDVKD. The length of the CDR3 is 14 residues. V lost 3 bases and J 4 bases, leaving 9 bases between the germline ends.

V is TRBV28 and J is TRBJ1-2; tentative D call: TRBD1 (5 bases). V was shortened by 3 bases and J by 5 bases, with 7 bases between the two germline ends. CDR3 length equals 12 residues. Germline V CDR1 and CDR2: MDHEN, SYDVKM. The CDR3 protein is CASSLGGYGYTF. CDR3 coding DNA: TGTGCCAGCAGTTTGGGGGGATATGGCTACACCTTC.